One T cell receptor (beta chain) is described in this entry. Its antigen is not identified. The authors generated TCR beta cDNA through 5'RACE template switching with UMIs. TCRdb reanalyzed the 5' RACE reads and collapses them to one entry per CDR3 protein, without DNA. Reported are about 260,000 distinct CDR3 sequences; the ten largest clones contain 4% to 4.5%. Germline lookup yields CDR1 MNHEY and CDR2 SVGAGI. This CDR3 has 16 residues. The data were obtained in a study of T cells expressing NK-cell markers. In the study overall: The TCR beta repertoires were obtained from sorted CD3+CD56+NKG2C+, CD3+CD56+NKG2C- and CD3+CD56-NKG2C+ T cells.

Broader study findings: Of the CD8+ T cells in six or seven donors, about 1.0-8% belonged to dominant NKG2C+ clonotypes. Clones of NKG2C+ T cells that had expanded were of unclear HCMV specificity.

Input material: blood T cells: a sorted CD56 or NKG2C T cell subset, CD4+ or CD8+ T cells, or bulk PBMC T cells (not recorded which). V is TRBV6-5 and J is TRBJ1-1. This sequence originates from a woman aged 18 to 69 in good health. The chain's CDR3 is CASSYSSGRRNTEAFF.